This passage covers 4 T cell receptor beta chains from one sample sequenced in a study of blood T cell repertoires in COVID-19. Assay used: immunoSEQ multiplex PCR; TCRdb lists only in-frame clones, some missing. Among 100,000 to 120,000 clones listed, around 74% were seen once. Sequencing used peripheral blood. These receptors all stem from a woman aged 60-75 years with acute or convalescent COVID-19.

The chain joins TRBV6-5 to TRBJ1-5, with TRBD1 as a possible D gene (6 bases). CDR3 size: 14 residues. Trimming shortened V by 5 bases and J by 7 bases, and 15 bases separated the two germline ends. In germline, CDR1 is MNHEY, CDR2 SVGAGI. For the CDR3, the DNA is TGTGCCAGCAGTACCCAGGGGTCAGGGCAGCCCCAGCATTTT. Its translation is CASSTQGSGQPQHF.

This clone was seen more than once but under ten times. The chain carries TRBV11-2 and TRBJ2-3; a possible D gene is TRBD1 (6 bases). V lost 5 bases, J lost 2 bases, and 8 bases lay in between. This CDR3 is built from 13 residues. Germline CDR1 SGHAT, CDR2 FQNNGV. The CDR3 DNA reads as TGTGCCAGCAGCAGGGGGTTCACAGATACGCAGTATTTT. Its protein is CASSRGFTDTQYF.

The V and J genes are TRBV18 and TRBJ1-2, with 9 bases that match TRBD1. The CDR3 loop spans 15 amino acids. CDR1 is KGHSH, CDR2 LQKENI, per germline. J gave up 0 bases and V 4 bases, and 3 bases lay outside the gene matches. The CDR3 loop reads CASSQQGAPNYGYTF. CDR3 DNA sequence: TGTGCCAGCTCACAACAGGGGGCGCCTAACTATGGCTACACCTTC.

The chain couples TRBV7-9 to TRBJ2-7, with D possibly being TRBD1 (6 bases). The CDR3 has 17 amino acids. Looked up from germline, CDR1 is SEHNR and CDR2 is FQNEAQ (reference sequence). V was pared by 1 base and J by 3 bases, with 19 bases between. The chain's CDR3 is CASSLGRRQDYDYEQYF. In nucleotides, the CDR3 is TGTGCCAGCAGCTTAGGCCGGCGACAGGATTACGACTACGAGCAGTACTTC.